This T cell receptor beta chain appears in the sequencing data of a study of T cells in localized non-small cell lung cancer. This CDR3 region has 11 residues. V shed 5 bases and J shed 3 bases, with 4 bases lying between them. The V gene's germline CDR1 is SGHTA and CDR2 FQGNSA. Generated by immunoSEQ multiplex PCR, the TCRdb table keeps only in-frame clones and is missing some. The sample lists around 100,000 clones; 80% to 90% were seen once. Points from the study as a whole: Appearance in adjacent lung was seen for a median approximately 60 of the top 100 tumor clones. In uninvolved adjacent lung, T cell clonality reached its highest value, exceeding tumor. Only one tumor region was sequenced, so heterogeneity remains possible.

As concerns this clone: What it binds is unknown.

This clonotype was sampled from a man between 40 and 70 years old with stage I squamous cell lung carcinoma. The input for sequencing was peripheral blood, taken before any cancer treatment. The J gene is TRBJ1-1, the V gene TRBV7-2; D is ambiguous. The CDR3 nucleotides read TGTGCCAGCAGCCCTTACACTGAAGCTTTCTTT. It is translated as CASSPYTEAFF.